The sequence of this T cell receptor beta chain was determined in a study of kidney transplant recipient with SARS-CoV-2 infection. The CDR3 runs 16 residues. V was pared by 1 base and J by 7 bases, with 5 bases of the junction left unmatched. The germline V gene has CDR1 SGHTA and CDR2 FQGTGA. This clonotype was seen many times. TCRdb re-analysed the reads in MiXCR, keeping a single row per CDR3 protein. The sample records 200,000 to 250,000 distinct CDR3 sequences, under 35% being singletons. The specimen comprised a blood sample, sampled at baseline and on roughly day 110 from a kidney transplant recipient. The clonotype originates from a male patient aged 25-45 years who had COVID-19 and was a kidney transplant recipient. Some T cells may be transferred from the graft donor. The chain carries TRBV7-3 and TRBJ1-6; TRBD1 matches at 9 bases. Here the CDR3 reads CASSLNGGTGNSPLHF. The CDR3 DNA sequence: TGTGCCAGCAGCTTAAATGGGGGGACAGGGAATTCACCCCTCCACTTT.